A selection of T cell receptor beta chains follows, all from one sample in a study of blood T cell repertoires in COVID-19. Repertoires were generated with immunoSEQ multiplex PCR, while TCRdb's copy carries only in-frame clones and drops some. The sample consists of about 270,000 clones, 91% of them appearing once. The sample was PBMCs or T cells enriched from blood (not recorded which). The receptors were gathered from a man aged 35-49 years who had been exposed to COVID-19. CDR3s include the opening cysteine and the closing phenylalanine or tryptophan. The D gene is left open where the match is weak. Clone size, where shown, is once, few, many, or a class for clones that have expanded.

j_call | d_call | v_call | clone_size | cdr3_aa | cdr3_nt
TRBJ2-1 | TRBD2 | TRBV28 | once | CASSKRTSGSSPSYNEQFF | TGTGCCAGCAGTAAGAGGACTAGCGGGAGTTCTCCCTCCTACAATGAGCAGTTCTTC
TRBJ2-1 | TRBD1 | TRBV6-5 | - | CASSYPKGTDNEQFF | TGTGCCAGCAGTTACCCAAAAGGGACAGACAATGAGCAGTTCTTC
TRBJ2-3 | TRBD2 | TRBV10-1 | once | CASSVGAGRLTDTQYF | TGCGCCAGCAGTGTCGGAGCGGGACGACTCACAGATACGCAGTATTTT
TRBJ1-2 | - | TRBV29-1 | - | CSVPSRGGGYTF | TGCAGCGTTCCATCCCGGGGAGGCGGCTACACCTTC
TRBJ2-7 | TRBD2 | TRBV19 | few | CASSIGRSYEQYF | TGTGCCAGTAGTATCGGGAGGTCCTACGAGCAGTACTTC
TRBJ2-2 | - | TRBV11-2 | - | CATGGLNTGELFF | TGTGCCACCGGAGGACTGAACACCGGGGAGCTGTTTTTT
TRBJ2-7 | - | TRBV2 | - | CASSLRTLSYEQYF | TGTGCCAGCAGTCTACGGACTCTTTCCTACGAGCAGTACTTC
TRBJ2-7 | TRBD2 | TRBV7-2 | - | CASSWTSGRAEQYF | TGTGCCAGCAGCTGGACTAGCGGGAGGGCCGAGCAGTACTTC
TRBJ2-1 | TRBD1 | TRBV4-2 | - | CASSPQPGQGAWEQFF | TGTGCCAGCAGCCCACAGCCGGGACAGGGGGCGTGGGAGCAGTTCTTC
TRBJ1-4 | - | TRBV4-1 | once | CASSPGFGEKLFF | TGCGCCAGCAGCCCGGGTTTTGGTGAAAAACTGTTTTTT
TRBJ2-3 | TRBD2 | TRBV5-1 | - | CASSLLAGAPDTQYF | TGCGCCAGCAGCCTACTAGCGGGAGCCCCAGATACGCAGTATTTT
TRBJ2-1 | TRBD2 | TRBV20-1 | - | CSASLGTSGINEQFF | TGCAGTGCTAGTCTCGGGACTAGCGGAATCAATGAGCAGTTCTTC
TRBJ1-3 | - | TRBV18 | - | CASSPPSRASSGNTIYF | TGTGCCAGCTCACCACCGTCCAGGGCCAGCTCTGGAAACACCATATATTTT
TRBJ2-7 | TRBD1 | TRBV2 | - | CATRPRTGGSEQYF | TGTGCCACCCGACCGAGGACAGGGGGTAGCGAGCAGTACTTC
TRBJ2-3 | - | TRBV3-1/TRBV3-2 | - | CASSQVQRGTDTQYF | TGTGCCAGCAGCCAAGTACAGCGGGGCACAGATACGCAGTATTTT
TRBJ1-2 | - | TRBV19 | - | CASKNPGQAVYYGYTF | TGTGCCAGTAAAAATCCAGGGCAGGCCGTCTACTATGGCTACACCTTC
TRBJ2-7 | TRBD2 | TRBV28 | - | CASSAPGGPYEQYF | TGTGCCAGCAGTGCCCCGGGAGGACCCTACGAGCAGTACTTC
TRBJ1-1 | - | TRBV2 | - | CASRGDGQYTEAFF | TGTGCCAGCAGGGGGGACGGACAGTACACTGAAGCTTTCTTT
TRBJ2-2 | TRBD2 | TRBV5-1 | - | CASSLVSGRAYAGELFF | TGCGCCAGCAGCCTCGTTAGCGGGAGGGCCTACGCCGGGGAGCTGTTTTTT
TRBJ2-1 | - | TRBV7-9 | - | CASPGRGYEQFF | TGTGCCAGCCCGGGGAGAGGATATGAGCAGTTCTTC
TRBJ1-5 | - | TRBV1 | - | CTQGQGAGGNQPQHF | TGCACCCAGGGACAGGGGGCAGGGGGCAATCAGCCCCAGCATTTT
TRBJ2-5 | TRBD1 | TRBV7-9 | - | CASSLGTGQETQYF | TGTGCCAGCAGCTTAGGGACAGGGCAAGAGACCCAGTACTTC
TRBJ2-3 | TRBD1 | TRBV27 | - | CASRKDRVTDTQYF | TGTGCCAGCAGAAAGGACAGGGTCACAGATACGCAGTATTTT
TRBJ2-1 | TRBD2 | TRBV4-2 | - | CASSKYSGTSGSNEQFF | TGTGCCAGCAGCAAATACTCCGGGACTAGCGGGAGTAATGAGCAGTTCTTC
TRBJ2-2 | TRBD1 | TRBV5-5 | - | CASRLTGGGGELFF | TGTGCCAGCAGACTGACAGGGGGCGGAGGGGAGCTGTTTTTT
TRBJ1-2 | - | TRBV5-1 | - | CASSLDMGVSNYGYTF | TGCGCCAGCAGCTTGGACATGGGAGTTTCTAACTATGGTTACACCTTC
TRBJ1-5 | - | TRBV7-2 | - | CASSLAAVGNQPQHF | TGTGCCAGCAGCTTAGCGGCAGTGGGCAATCAGCCCCAGCATTTT
TRBJ2-5 | TRBD2 | TRBV19 | once | CASSIFSGNQETQYF | TGTGCCAGTAGTATTTTTAGCGGGAATCAAGAGACCCAGTACTTC
TRBJ1-3 | - | TRBV28 | - | CASSLGTGSSSGNTIYF | TGTGCCAGCAGTTTAGGAACAGGATCGAGCTCTGGAAACACCATATATTTT
TRBJ2-3 | TRBD2 | TRBV11-2 | - | CASSLTGLAYFTDTQYF | TGTGCCAGCAGCTTAACGGGACTAGCGTATTTCACAGATACGCAGTATTTT
TRBJ2-7 | - | TRBV28 | - | CASRLQDAYEQYF | TGTGCCAGCAGGTTGCAGGATGCCTACGAGCAGTACTTC
TRBJ1-1 | TRBD1 | TRBV5-1 | - | CASSLETGIGTEAFF | TGCGCCAGCAGCTTGGAGACAGGGATCGGCACTGAAGCTTTCTTT
TRBJ2-3 | TRBD1 | TRBV18 | - | CASSRRTGGTDTQYF | TGTGCCAGCTCACGCCGGACAGGGGGCACAGATACGCAGTATTTT
TRBJ2-7 | - | TRBV5-4 | once | CASSLERGRAHEQYF | TGTGCCAGCAGCTTGGAAAGGGGCAGGGCCCACGAGCAGTACTTC
TRBJ2-2 | TRBD1 | TRBV7-9 | - | CASSITGTDTGELFF | TGTGCCAGCAGCATTACCGGGACAGACACCGGGGAGCTGTTTTTT
TRBJ2-7 | - | TRBV3-1/TRBV3-2 | - | CASSPRGYEQYF | TGTGCCAGCAGCCCCCGGGGCTACGAGCAGTACTTC
TRBJ2-1 | TRBD2 | TRBV9 | - | CASSVSREGSSYNEQFF | TGTGCCAGCAGCGTATCTAGGGAGGGGAGCTCCTACAATGAGCAGTTCTTC
TRBJ1-5 | - | TRBV6-5 | - | CASRYTGSNQPQHF | TGTGCCAGCAGATACACAGGTAGCAATCAGCCCCAGCATTTT
TRBJ1-1 | - | TRBV6-5 | - | CASLDFTEAFF | TGTGCCAGCCTCGACTTTACTGAAGCTTTCTTT
TRBJ1-1 | TRBD1 | TRBV19 | - | CASTPPNRGNTEAFF | TGTGCCAGTACTCCACCCAACAGGGGGAACACTGAAGCTTTCTTT
TRBJ2-2 | - | TRBV18 | - | CASSPYRIANTGELFF | TGTGCCAGCTCACCATACAGAATCGCGAACACCGGGGAGCTGTTTTTT
TRBJ1-6 | - | TRBV10-1 | - | CASSESRNPSQSPLHF | TGCGCCAGCAGTGAGTCGAGAAACCCGAGCCAATCACCCCTCCACTTT
TRBJ2-1 | TRBD2 | TRBV29-1 | - | CSVGHRLAGGNEQFF | TGCAGCGTTGGACACCGACTAGCGGGAGGGAATGAGCAGTTCTTC
TRBJ2-1 | TRBD1 | TRBV6-1 | few | CASSEFLTGDSGHFNEQFF | TGTGCCAGCAGTGAATTTCTGACAGGGGATAGTGGCCACTTCAATGAGCAGTTCTTC
TRBJ2-1 | - | TRBV6-2/TRBV6-3 | - | CASSERGLTYNEQFF | TGTGCCAGCAGCGAACGGGGACTCACTTACAATGAGCAGTTCTTC